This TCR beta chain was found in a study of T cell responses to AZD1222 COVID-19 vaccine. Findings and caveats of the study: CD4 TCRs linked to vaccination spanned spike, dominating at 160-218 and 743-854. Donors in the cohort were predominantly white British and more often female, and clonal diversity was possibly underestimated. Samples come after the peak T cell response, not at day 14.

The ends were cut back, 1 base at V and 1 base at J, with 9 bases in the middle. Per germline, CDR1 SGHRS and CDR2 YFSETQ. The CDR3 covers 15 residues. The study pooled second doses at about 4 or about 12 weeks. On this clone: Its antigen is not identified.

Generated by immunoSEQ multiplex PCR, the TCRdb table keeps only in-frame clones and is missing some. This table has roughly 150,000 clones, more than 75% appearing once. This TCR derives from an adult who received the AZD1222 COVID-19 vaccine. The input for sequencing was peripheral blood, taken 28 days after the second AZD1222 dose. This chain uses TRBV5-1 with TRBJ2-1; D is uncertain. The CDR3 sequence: CASSLSEGSYNEQFF. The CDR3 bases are TGCGCCAGCAGCTTGTCCGAAGGGTCCTACAATGAGCAGTTCTTC.